The present T cell receptor (beta chain) was sequenced within a study of shared clonotypes between healthy human individuals. Study in general: Three plates were used per donor for CD4 naive, three for CD4 memory, two for CD8 naive and one for CD8 memory.

Details on this clone: Its antigen is as yet unknown.

Findings of the study overall: The sharing of about 5% of naive CD4 clonotypes was seen across a handful of donors. Generally, naive subsets came out with larger estimated richness than memory subsets. Rarefaction showed sorted-subset sequencing was incomplete despite large depth.

CD45RO negativity and positive selection for CCR7 defined naive CD8 cells, a population that excluded terminally differentiated effector memory CD45RA+ cells. CDR1 is SGHVS, CDR2 FQNEAQ, per germline. This CDR3 contains 13 residues. The V gene lost 1 base and the J gene lost 5 bases, with 9 bases spanning the gap. Only in-frame clones appear in the TCRdb table, and some are missing; sequencing was by immunoSEQ multiplex PCR. Here the sample spans about 2.1 million clones, 85% to 95% being singletons. Sequenced: naive CD8+ T cells from PBMCs. The receptor's source is a man aged 18-30 years in good health. Some clones in this sample may be carry-over from other donors' samples. V usage is TRBV7-8 and J usage is TRBJ2-7; no clear D. Here the CDR3 DNA reads TGTGCCAGCAGCTTAGAAGCTTTCCACGAGCAGTACTTC. This translates into CASSLEAFHEQYF.